What follows are 16 T cell receptor beta chains derived from one specimen sequenced in a study of control samples from healthy donors and cancer patients. Libraries were prepared by immunoSEQ multiplex PCR; TCRdb keeps only in-frame clonotypes and omits some of them. The sample lists about 250,000 clones; around 79% were seen once. Sample: PBMCs. The receptors here all came from a woman aged 55-69 years with lung cancer.

This clone was seen only a few times. The chain recombines TRBV5-1 with TRBJ2-1; D unresolved. Trimming shortened V by 0 bases and J by 3 bases, and 10 bases separated the two germline ends. Per germline, CDR1 SGHRS and CDR2 YFSETQ. The CDR3 runs to 15 residues. CDR3 region: CASSLAGLDYNEQFF. DNA for the CDR3: TGCGCCAGCAGCTTGGCGGGCCTTGACTACAATGAGCAGTTCTTC.

V is TRBV5-5 and J is TRBJ1-5; 7 nucleotides agree with TRBD1. The CDR3 is made up of 14 amino acids. V dropped 3 bases and J dropped 7; count of bases not matched to a gene: 7. Germline CDR1 and CDR2: SGHKS and YYEKEE (reference sequence). CDR3 nucleotide sequence: TGTGCCAGCAGCTCACTTTTAGGGGGCCAGCCCCAGCATTTT. Translating gives CASSSLLGGQPQHF.

This clone has more than one count but fewer than ten. The chain combines TRBV19 with TRBJ2-7; 9 bases agree with TRBD2. Germline V lookup: CDR1 LNHDA, CDR2 SQIVND (reference sequence). CDR3 length: 17 residues. Trimming at V came to 2 bases and at J to 1 base, leaving 9 bases not matched to a gene. The CDR3 loop reads CASSIMGRSGGSYEQYF. The CDR3 DNA sequence: TGTGCCAGTAGTATAATGGGGAGAAGCGGGGGGTCCTACGAGCAGTACTTC. Drawing the rest from reference TRBV19 and TRBJ2-7, the complete variable domain is DGGITQSPKYLFRKEGQNVTLSCEQNLNHDAMYWYRQDPGQGLRLIYYSQIVNDFQKGDIAEGYSVSREKKESFPLTVTSAQKNPTAFYLCASSIMGRSGGSYEQYFGPGTRLTVT.

The chain's CDR3 is CASSFYRGASTEAFF. The CDR3 bases are TGTGCCAGCAGCTTCTACAGGGGCGCTTCTACTGAAGCTTTCTTT. The rearrangement links TRBV5-6 to TRBJ1-1; 7 positions agree with TRBD1. V was clipped by 2 bases and J by 5 bases; unmatched bases: 9. Germline-derived CDR1 and CDR2 are SGHDT and YYEEEE. This CDR3 comprises 15 residues.

This chain uses TRBV27 with TRBJ2-2; D is uncertain. CDR3 length: 17 residues. The germline CDR1 and CDR2 sequences are MNHEY and SMNVEV (reference sequence). With 5 bases removed from V and 5 bases from J, the gap between germline ends came to 21 bases. The CDR3: CASSLAGPWLRTGELFF. The CDR3 DNA sequence: TGTGCCAGCAGTCTGGCAGGCCCTTGGCTCAGGACCGGGGAGCTGTTTTTT.

DNA of the CDR3: TGTGCCAGCAGCTCCACGGGAATCTCCTACGAGCAGTACTTC. Protein: CASSSTGISYEQYF. The V and J genes are TRBV5-4 and TRBJ2-7; the D gene is possibly TRBD2 (5 bases). CDR1 is SGHNT and CDR2 is YYREEE in the germline V gene (reference sequence). The CDR3 has 14 amino acids. With 3 bases removed from V and 0 bases from J, the gap between germline ends came to 10 bases.

This clone was recorded once. The V gene is TRBV13, the J gene TRBJ1-2, with 10 bases matching TRBD1. CDR1 is PRHDT, CDR2 FYEKMQ, per germline (reference sequence). This CDR3 is built from 15 residues. V was pared by 5 bases and J by 4 bases, with 7 bases of the junction left unmatched. CDR3 loop: CASSLYDRGRYGYTF. The CDR3 bases are TGTGCCAGCAGCCTGTATGACAGGGGGCGCTATGGCTACACCTTC.

The chain combines TRBV2 with TRBJ1-5; 7 nucleotides agree with TRBD1. The CDR3 length is 15 residues. With 6 bases clipped from V and 1 base from J, the junction kept 6 bases outside the gene matches. Germline CDR1 reads SNHLY; CDR2 reads FYNNEI. DNA of the CDR3: TGTGCCAGCAGGGAGACAGGGTTGAGCAATCAGCCCCAGCATTTT. Translation gives CASRETGLSNQPQHF.

The chain employs TRBV5-6 and TRBJ2-5; TRBD1 might be the D (5 bases). Trimming removed 3 bases from V and 1 base from J, with 10 bases in between. This CDR3 is 14 amino acids long. The V gene's germline CDR1 is SGHDT and CDR2 YYEEEE. CDR3 sequence reads: CASSWGSFQETQYF. CDR3 nucleotide sequence: TGTGCCAGCAGCTGGGGCAGCTTCCAAGAGACCCAGTACTTC. The full variable domain, its missing parts supplied by reference TRBV5-6 and TRBJ2-5, is DAGVTQSPTHLIKTRGQQVTLRCSPKSGHDTVSWYQQALGQGPQFIFQYYEEEERQRGNFPDRFSGHQFPNYSSELNVNALLLGDSALYLCASSWGSFQETQYFGPGTRLLVL.

The chain carries TRBV7-3 and TRBJ2-3; 12 bases map to TRBD2. Germline V gives CDR1 SGHTA, CDR2 FQGTGA. The CDR3 contains 17 residues. Trimming removed 4 bases from V and 3 bases from J; junction bases left unmatched: 8. The CDR3 region has the DNA TGTGCCAGCAGCTCAACCGGGACTAGCGGGCCGACAGATACGCAGTATTTT. It is translated as CASSSTGTSGPTDTQYF.

This clone was observed a handful of times. This chain uses TRBV18 with TRBJ2-7; 7 bases are a match to TRBD1. CDR3 length: 16 amino acids. After removal of 6 bases from V and 0 bases from J, the junction contained 11 bases not matched to a gene. Germline V gives CDR1 KGHSH, CDR2 LQKENI. The CDR3 spells CASSPLWGQFSYEQYF. In DNA, the CDR3 is TGTGCCAGCTCCCCCCTCTGGGGACAGTTCTCCTACGAGCAGTACTTC. Complete variable domain (other parts from reference TRBV18 and TRBJ2-7): NAGVMQNPRHLVRRRGQEARLRCSPMKGHSHVYWYRQLPEEGLKFMVYLQKENIIDESGMPKERFSAEFPKEGPSILRIQQVVRGDSAAYFCASSPLWGQFSYEQYFGPGTRLTVT.

CDR3 region: CASSRRLGGTGELFF. The CDR3 DNA reads as TGTGCCAGCAGCCGGCGGCTAGGAGGGACCGGGGAGCTGTTTTTT. The chain joins TRBV9 to TRBJ2-2; possibly TRBD2 for D (6 bases). V lost 4 bases and J lost 5, with 15 bases in between. CDR1 is SGDLS and CDR2 is YYNGEE in the germline V gene. The CDR3 spans 15 residues.

The CDR3 DNA sequence: TGTGCCAGCAGGTCCGGGCGTAGCGGGAGAACAGATACGCAGTATTTT. Translated: CASRSGRSGRTDTQYF. The chain recombines TRBV5-6 with TRBJ2-3, with TRBD2 matching 9 bases. CDR3 size: 16 residues. The trim removed 5 bases at V and 3 bases at J, leaving 10 bases unmatched. The germline CDR1 and CDR2 sequences are SGHDT and YYEEEE.

The rearrangement uses TRBV2 and TRBJ1-6; 7 bases match TRBD1. CDR3 length equals 15 residues. Germline V lookup: CDR1 SNHLY, CDR2 FYNNEI. Trimming at V came to 6 bases and at J to 9 bases, leaving 11 bases not matched to a gene. As DNA, the CDR3 is TGTGCCAGCAGCCTTGACAGGGATTTCGGTTCACCCCTCCACTTT. It is translated as CASSLDRDFGSPLHF.

Turning to this clone: Different DNA sequences within this sample yield the same CDR3. V usage is TRBV5-1 and J usage is TRBJ2-3; D is undetermined. The germline V gene encodes CDR1 SGHRS and CDR2 YFSETQ. Trimming shortened V by 0 bases and J by 3 bases, and 5 bases separated the two germline ends. CDR3 size: 13 residues. The CDR3 here is CASSLEGTDTQYF. The CDR3 coding sequence is TGCGCCAGCAGCTTGGAGGGTACAGATACGCAGTATTTT.

This clone was found once. The chain recombines TRBV19 with TRBJ2-1; no clear D. V was clipped by 3 bases and J by 14 bases, with 11 bases between them. Germline V gene data show CDR1 as LNHDA and CDR2 as SQIVND (reference sequence). This CDR3 has 11 residues. The CDR3 protein is CASSMNFQKFF. The CDR3 nucleotides read TGTGCCAGTAGTATGAACTTCCAGAAGTTCTTC.